This T cell receptor (beta chain) derives from a study of blood T cell repertoires in COVID-19. Overall study: Samples came from the United States, Italy and Spain, spanning acute and convalescent COVID-19.

Germline trimming cut 3 bases from V and 5 bases from J; bases unmatched to any gene: 9. CDR1 and CDR2 (germline): LGHNA, YSLEER. The CDR3 consists of 17 residues. Authors' processing steps: Estimates of nucleated cell counts were drawn from the amplification of reference gene primers. Clones were sequenced by immunoSEQ multiplex PCR, and TCRdb holds only the in-frame ones, with some missing. V and J calls and clone size are as listed in that table; D and trimming were resolved from the DNA. The table includes just over 65,000 clones, more than 80% detected once. Sequencing was performed on peripheral blood. The genes are TRBV4-3 and TRBJ2-7; 14 nucleotides agree with TRBD2. The receptor was derived from a young man with acute or convalescent COVID-19. CDR3 loop: CASSQREGLAGVNEQYF. Written as DNA, the CDR3 is TGCGCCAGCAGCCAGCGAGAGGGACTAGCGGGAGTAAACGAGCAGTACTTC.